This T cell receptor (beta chain) was sequenced in a study of human T cells and chemical hapten exposure. Study-level information: Patch tests applied 0.01% DPC to the upper back and were scored after 6 days. Women made up most patients, who had alopecia areata, totalis or universalis. General study points: Expanded TCR sets contained significantly more large CDR3 similarity clusters than controls.

Via MiXCR, TCRdb re-called the RACE reads, giving one row per CDR3 protein. Of about 80,000 distinct CDR3 sequences in the sample, approximately 10% are singletons; the top ten hold 1.5% to 2%. The time point is: patch test 2, 6 weeks after DPC sensitization. The sample's treatment: therapeutic diphenylcyclopropenone sensitization with weekly scalp DPC. This clonotype occurred a few times. Antigen specificity is unknown. The CDR3 consists of 17 residues. Specimen: whole blood, collected in connection with sensitization to the hapten diphenylcyclopropenone (DPC). This sequence joins TRBV21-1 and TRBJ2-3; the D call TRBD2 from the table was never checked on the DNA. TRBV21-1 is a documented pseudogene. The TCR originated in a man aged 18 to 29 with alopecia areata. Some clones in this sample may be carry-over from other donors' samples. CDR3 DNA sequence: TGTGCCAGCCCTAGCCTAGCGGGGGGCTCTAGCACAGATACGCAGTATTTT. As protein: CASPSLAGGSSTDTQYF.